This TCR beta chain stems from a study of OX40 agonist ivuxolimab in advanced cancers. Study-wide context: Ivuxolimab, which targeted the costimulatory receptor OX40 (CD134), was an agonistic, fully human IgG2 monoclonal antibody. The paper describes the monotherapy dose-escalation part (N = 52 patients) of the phase I trial of ivuxolimab. The dose-escalation cohort was about 83% male with a mean age of roughly 62 years, ranging from 23 to 79. Among the 52 dose-escalation patients, about 20 had hepatocellular carcinoma, 15 or so melanoma, 9 renal cell carcinoma and 9 head and neck cancer. Patients were allowed to have had prior anti-PD-1, anti-PD-L1 or anti-CTLA-4 therapy, and approximately 40% of the dose-escalation patients had been treated with checkpoint inhibitors. Intravenous ivuxolimab was administered to patients every 2 weeks at six dose levels: 0.01, 0.1, 0.3, 1.5, 3 and 10 mg/kg. Peripheral TCRbeta sequencing was intended to test whether TCR sequence diversity was altered and clonal T-cell expansion was caused by ivuxolimab. Partial responses occurred in three dose-escalation patients: two with cutaneous melanoma and one with hepatocellular carcinoma. Results and caveats for the whole study, not just this receptor: Which antigens the clonally expanded peripheral T cells were specific for was not determined. Low levels of normalized T-cell clonal expansion were also seen in some patients who did not respond. After ivuxolimab, more expanded clones were found on average in CD8+ T cells than in CD4+ T cells. In partial responders in the 0.1-3.0 mg/kg groups, normalized peripheral clonal expansion was found to be among the lowest, especially among CD8+ T cells. At doses of 0.1 to 3.0 mg/kg, clonal expansion of both CD4+ and CD8+ blood T cells was observed from baseline to week 6.

For sequencing of the TCRbeta CDR3 region, genomic DNA was extracted from the sorted cells. The immunoSEQ Assay was used for sequencing of TCRbeta CDR3 regions. As stored in TCRdb, this immuneACCESS dataset retains in-frame rearrangements with V and J assigned. A fraction of the clones does not appear; measured against another copy, unresolved V genes explain less than half of the discrepancy, and the remainder lacks a known reason. The sample contains fewer than 70,000 clones, roughly nine tenths of them found a single time. The ten largest clones represent about 0.76% of the sample. Patients with a history of autoimmune disease or receiving systemic immunosuppression were excluded from the trial. Peripheral blood for TCR sequencing was drawn from every dose cohort at baseline, at cycle 4 day 1 and at cycle 7 day 1. The samples were drawn from a first-in-human, open-label, multicenter phase I dose-escalation trial of ivuxolimab. Adults with locally advanced or metastatic melanoma, renal cell, hepatocellular, or head and neck squamous cell carcinoma were enrolled in the trial. CD4+ and CD8+ T cells were sorted separately from peripheral blood before TCR sequencing.

To note about this clone: Its antigen is unknown. Base-call qualities are not available, and no considerably larger clone is one nucleotide away.

This receptor was taken from an adult with an advanced solid tumor such as melanoma, head and neck, liver or kidney cancer. This specimen was CD4+ or CD8+ T cells sorted from blood, taken in a trial of the OX40 agonist ivuxolimab.

The DNA reads as follows: TGCGCCAGCAGTCAGGACATCTCTGGGGCCAACGTCCTGACTTTC. Its protein reads: CASSQDISGANVLTF. The rearranged segments are TRBV5-1 and TRBJ2-6; TRBD1 is possibly the D segment (5 matching bases). The CDR3 runs 15 residues from the cysteine to the phenylalanine. The retained sequence is limited to the CDR3, 45 bases, with the frame set at the first base. V is clipped by 5 bases and J by 0 bases, and the sequence between their germline boundaries is 9 bases long. Looking up the germline V gene yields CDR1 SGHRS and CDR2 YFSETQ.